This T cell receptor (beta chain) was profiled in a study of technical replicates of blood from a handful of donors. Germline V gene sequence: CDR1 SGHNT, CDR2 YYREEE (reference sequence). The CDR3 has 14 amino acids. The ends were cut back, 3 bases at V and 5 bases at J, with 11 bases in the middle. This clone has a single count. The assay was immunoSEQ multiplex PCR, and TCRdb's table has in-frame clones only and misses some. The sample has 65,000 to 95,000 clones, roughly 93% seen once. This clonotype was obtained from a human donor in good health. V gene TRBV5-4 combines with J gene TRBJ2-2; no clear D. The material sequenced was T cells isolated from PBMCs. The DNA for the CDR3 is TGTGCCAGCAGCTCACGCTCGGAGACCGGGGAGCTGTTTTTT. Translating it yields CASSSRSETGELFF. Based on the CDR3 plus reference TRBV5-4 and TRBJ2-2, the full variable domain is ETGVTQSPTHLIKTRGQQVTLRCSSQSGHNTVSWYQQALGQGPQFIFQYYREEENGRGNFPPRFSGLQFPNYSSELNVNALELDDSALYLCASSSRSETGELFFGEGSRLTVL.